Each of the 14 T cell receptor beta chains below was sequenced from the same sample in a study of CD4 T cells in relation to SARS-CoV-2 and coronaviruses. TCRdb's copy holds only in-frame clones and misses some; the assay was immunoSEQ multiplex PCR. The profile shows approximately 50,000 clones, around 92% of them singletons. What was sequenced was naive CD4+ T cells from PBMCs. Noted subset: naive CD4+ T cells isolated by negative enrichment. These receptor sequences come from an adult with COVID-19.

The V and J genes are TRBV24-1 and TRBJ2-3; D tentatively reads TRBD1 or TRBD2 (5 bases each). This CDR3 contains 13 residues. Germline V lookup: CDR1 KGHDR, CDR2 SFDVKD. V gave up 3 bases and J gave up 7 bases, with 10 bases separating them. CDR3 nucleotide sequence: TGTGCCACCAGTGATCCGGGGACGAATACGCAGTATTTT. Residues: CATSDPGTNTQYF.

This chain connects TRBV9 to TRBJ2-2; tentative D call: TRBD2 (6 bases). Trimming stripped 0 bases from V and 0 bases from J, with 9 bases between. Per germline, CDR1 SGDLS and CDR2 YYNGEE. The CDR3 is made up of 16 amino acids. The CDR3 spells CASSVDGSSNTGELFF. The CDR3, as DNA: TGTGCCAGCAGCGTAGACGGGAGTTCGAACACCGGGGAGCTGTTTTTT.

The chain carries TRBV13 and TRBJ2-7, with D possibly being TRBD1 (5 bases). Trimming took off 1 base at V and 5 bases at J, with 18 bases between the two ends. Germline V gene sequence: CDR1 PRHDT, CDR2 FYEKMQ (reference sequence). The CDR3 has 16 residues. Here the CDR3 reads CASSLARGQGYNEQYF. CDR3 sequence (DNA): TGTGCCAGCAGCTTAGCTCGTGGGCAGGGTTATAACGAGCAGTACTTC.

The chain uses TRBV14 and TRBJ2-7; D call uncertain. V lost 4 bases to trimming and J lost 1 base, with 11 bases between them. CDR1 and CDR2 from the germline V gene are SGHDN and FVKESK. This CDR3 comprises 14 residues. The CDR3 DNA follows: TGTGCCAGCAGCCCCAGCCGATTTTCCTACGAGCAGTACTTC. It specifies CASSPSRFSYEQYF.

The V call is TRBV5-1, the J call TRBJ1-2; perhaps TRBD1 as D (6 bases). The germline V and J ends were trimmed by 0 bases and 4 bases, with 7 bases remaining between them. Germline loops: CDR1 SGHRS, CDR2 YFSETQ. The CDR3 has 13 residues. The CDR3 DNA sequence: TGCGCCAGCAGCTTGGACAGGGCCTATGGCTACACCTTC. Its translation: CASSLDRAYGYTF.

V and J are TRBV30 and TRBJ2-3, with D possibly TRBD2 on 7 matching bases. The CDR3 sequence is 17 residues long. The germline V gene has CDR1 GTSNPN and CDR2 SVGIG (reference sequence). Trimming pared 0 bases from V and 3 bases from J, leaving 19 bases between. CDR3 sequence reads: CAWSVMRAGAWTDTQYF. In nucleotides, the CDR3 is TGTGCCTGGAGTGTAATGAGGGCGGGGGCGTGGACAGATACGCAGTATTTT.

The J gene is TRBJ2-1, the V gene TRBV7-2; no clear D gene. The CDR3 covers 16 residues. CDR1 and CDR2 from the germline V gene are SGHTA and FQGNSA. V gave up 2 bases and J gave up 0 bases, with 11 bases separating them. DNA of the CDR3: TGTGCCAGCAGCTTATTGGGCGGAGTCTCCTACAATGAGCAGTTCTTC. Amino acids: CASSLLGGVSYNEQFF.

The genes are TRBV3-1 (or the pseudogene TRBV3-2) and TRBJ1-5; the match to TRBD1 covers 7 bases. This CDR3 has 14 residues. V gave up 4 bases and J gave up 3 bases; unmatched junction bases: 3. Germline V lookup: CDR1 LGHDT, CDR2 YNNKEL (reference sequence). The CDR3 is CASSRQGFNQPQHF. CDR3 DNA: TGTGCCAGCAGCCGACAGGGTTTCAATCAGCCCCAGCATTTT.

V is TRBV18 and J is TRBJ2-5, with TRBD2 identical over 9 bases. Germline-derived CDR1 and CDR2 are KGHSH and LQKENI. V trimming: 3 bases; J trimming: 1 base; junction bases outside the gene matches: 3. The CDR3 contains 15 residues. The CDR3 loop is CASSPMGLAQETQYF. For the CDR3, the DNA is TGTGCCAGCTCACCTATGGGACTAGCCCAAGAGACCCAGTACTTC.

The CDR3 loop is CASSVRGLGTDTQYF. Written as DNA, the CDR3 is TGTGCCAGCAGCGTACGTGGATTAGGCACAGATACGCAGTATTTT. The chain is built from TRBV9 and TRBJ2-3; no clear D gene. V dropped 1 base and J dropped 1 base, with 10 bases sitting between them. CDR1 SGDLS and CDR2 YYNGEE come from the germline V gene. CDR3 length: 15 residues.

V is TRBV3-1 (or the pseudogene TRBV3-2) and J is TRBJ2-5; no clear D gene. Trimming took 0 bases from V and 0 from J, leaving 11 bases between them. This CDR3 has 16 amino acids. The V gene's germline CDR1 is LGHDT and CDR2 YNNKEL (reference sequence). The CDR3 spells CASSQDLQTYQETQYF. DNA of the CDR3: TGTGCCAGCAGCCAAGATCTCCAGACGTACCAAGAGACCCAGTACTTC.

V is TRBV7-8 and J is TRBJ2-5; 7 bases agree with TRBD1. The CDR3 extends over 15 amino acids. V shed 5 bases, J shed 0 bases, and the junction held 6 bases outside the gene matches. CDR1 and CDR2 (germline): SGHVS, FQNEAQ. The CDR3 nucleotides are TGTGCCAGCAGCCGTCAGGGGGTAGACCAAGAGACCCAGTACTTC. Amino acids: CASSRQGVDQETQYF.

The chain is built from TRBV28 and TRBJ1-2; D gene ambiguous. Germline loops: CDR1 MDHEN, CDR2 SYDVKM. The CDR3 runs to 13 residues. V was clipped by 2 bases and J by 10 bases, with 14 bases between them. CDR3: CASSLLPGPHYTF. The DNA of the CDR3 is TGTGCCAGCAGTTTACTCCCCGGGCCCCACTACACCTTC.

This clone has only one observation. CDR3 nucleotides: TGCGCCAGCAGCCAAGGGTGGCAGCGATATGGCTACACCTTC. Its protein is CASSQGWQRYGYTF. V and J are TRBV4-1 and TRBJ1-2; D gene uncertain. The CDR3 has 14 amino acids. V shed 1 base and J shed 5 bases, with 11 bases lying between them. Germline V gene sequence: CDR1 MGHRA, CDR2 YSYEKL.